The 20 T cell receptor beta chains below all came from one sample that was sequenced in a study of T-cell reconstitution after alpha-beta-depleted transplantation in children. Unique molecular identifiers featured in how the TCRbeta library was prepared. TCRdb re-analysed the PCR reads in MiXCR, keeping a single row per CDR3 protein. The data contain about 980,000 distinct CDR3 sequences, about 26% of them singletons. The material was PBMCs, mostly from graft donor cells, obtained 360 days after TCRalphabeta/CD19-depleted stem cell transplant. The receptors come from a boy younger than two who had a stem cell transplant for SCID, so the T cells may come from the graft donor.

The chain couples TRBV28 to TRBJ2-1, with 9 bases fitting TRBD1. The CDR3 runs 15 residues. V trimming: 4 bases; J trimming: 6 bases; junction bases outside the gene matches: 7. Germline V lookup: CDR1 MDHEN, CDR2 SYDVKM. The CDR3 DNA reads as TGTGCCAGCAGTTCGCCGGGACAGGGTCGCAATGAGCAGTTCTTC. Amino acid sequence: CASSSPGQGRNEQFF. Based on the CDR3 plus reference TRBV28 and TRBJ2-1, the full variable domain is DVKVTQSSRYLVKRTGEKVFLECVQDMDHENMFWYRQDPGLGLRLIYFSYDVKMKEKGDIPEGYSVSREKKERFSLILESASTNQTSMYLCASSSPGQGRNEQFFGPGTRLTVL.

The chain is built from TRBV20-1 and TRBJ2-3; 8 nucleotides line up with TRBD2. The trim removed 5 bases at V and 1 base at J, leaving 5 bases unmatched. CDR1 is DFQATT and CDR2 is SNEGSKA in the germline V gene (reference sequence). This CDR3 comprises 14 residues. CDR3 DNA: TGCAGTGCTCCGGGACTAGTAGGCACAGATACGCAGTATTTT. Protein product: CSAPGLVGTDTQYF.

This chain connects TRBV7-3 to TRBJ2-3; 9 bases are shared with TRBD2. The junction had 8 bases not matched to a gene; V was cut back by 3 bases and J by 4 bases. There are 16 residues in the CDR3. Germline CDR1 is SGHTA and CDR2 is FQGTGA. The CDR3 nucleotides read TGTGCCAGCAGCTTCACCGGGACTAGCCGCGCAGATACGCAGTATTTT. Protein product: CASSFTGTSRADTQYF.

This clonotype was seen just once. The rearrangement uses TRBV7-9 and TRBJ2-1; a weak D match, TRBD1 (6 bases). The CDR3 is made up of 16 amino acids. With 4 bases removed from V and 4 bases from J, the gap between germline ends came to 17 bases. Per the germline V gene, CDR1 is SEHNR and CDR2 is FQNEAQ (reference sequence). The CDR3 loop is CASSSLEQGLYNEQFF. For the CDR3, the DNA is TGTGCCAGCAGCTCCCTGGAACAGGGCCTGTACAATGAGCAGTTCTTC.

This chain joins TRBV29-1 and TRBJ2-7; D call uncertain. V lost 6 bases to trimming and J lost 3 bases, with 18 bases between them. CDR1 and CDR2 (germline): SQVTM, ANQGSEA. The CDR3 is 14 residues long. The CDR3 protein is CSVIPGPPGYEQYF. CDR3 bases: TGCAGCGTCATCCCCGGGCCCCCGGGCTACGAGCAGTACTTC.

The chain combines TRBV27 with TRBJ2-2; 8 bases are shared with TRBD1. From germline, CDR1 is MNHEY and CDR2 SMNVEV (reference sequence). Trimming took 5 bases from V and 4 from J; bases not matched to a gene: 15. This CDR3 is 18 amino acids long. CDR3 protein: CASSRNRQGMRRTGELFF. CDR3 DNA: TGTGCCAGCAGTAGGAACCGACAGGGGATGAGGCGCACCGGGGAGCTGTTTTTT.

CDR3 nucleotides: TGCGCCAGCAGCTTGTTCCAGGGAATTACAAATGAGCAGTTCTTC. Encoded protein: CASSLFQGITNEQFF. This chain connects TRBV5-1 to TRBJ2-1; D possibly corresponds to TRBD1 (5 bases). Germline V gene data show CDR1 as SGHRS and CDR2 as YFSETQ. The CDR3 spans 15 residues. V was pared by 1 base and J by 7 bases, with 15 bases between.

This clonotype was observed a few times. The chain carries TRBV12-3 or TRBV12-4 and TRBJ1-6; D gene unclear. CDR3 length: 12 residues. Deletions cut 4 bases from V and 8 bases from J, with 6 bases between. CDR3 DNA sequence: TGTGCCAGCAGTTCGCTCTATTCACCCCTCCACTTT. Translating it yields CASSSLYSPLHF.

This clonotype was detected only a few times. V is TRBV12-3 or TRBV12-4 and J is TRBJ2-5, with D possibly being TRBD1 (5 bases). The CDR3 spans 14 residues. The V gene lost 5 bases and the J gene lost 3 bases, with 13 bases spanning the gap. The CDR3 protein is CASSPRQKKETQYF. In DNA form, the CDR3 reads TGTGCCAGCAGTCCCCGACAGAAAAAAGAGACCCAGTACTTC.

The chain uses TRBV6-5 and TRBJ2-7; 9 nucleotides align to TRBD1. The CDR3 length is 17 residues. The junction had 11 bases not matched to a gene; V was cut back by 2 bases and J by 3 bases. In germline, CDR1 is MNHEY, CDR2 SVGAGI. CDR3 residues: CASSYTSPGQGYYEQYF. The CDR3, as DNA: TGTGCCAGCAGTTACACTTCCCCGGGACAGGGCTACTACGAGCAGTACTTC.

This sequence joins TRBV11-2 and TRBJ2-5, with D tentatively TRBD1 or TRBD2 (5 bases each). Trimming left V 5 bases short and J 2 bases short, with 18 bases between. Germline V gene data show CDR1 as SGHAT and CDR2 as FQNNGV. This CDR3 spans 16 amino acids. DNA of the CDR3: TGTGCCAGCAGCCACCCCCGGGGCGTGGGGCAAGAGACCCAGTACTTC. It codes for CASSHPRGVGQETQYF.

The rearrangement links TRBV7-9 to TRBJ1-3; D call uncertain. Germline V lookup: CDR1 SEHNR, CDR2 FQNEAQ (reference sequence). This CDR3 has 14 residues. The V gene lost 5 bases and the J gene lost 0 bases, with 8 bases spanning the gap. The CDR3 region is CASSRGLSGNTIYF. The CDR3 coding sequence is TGTGCCAGCAGCCGAGGCCTCTCTGGAAACACCATATATTTT.

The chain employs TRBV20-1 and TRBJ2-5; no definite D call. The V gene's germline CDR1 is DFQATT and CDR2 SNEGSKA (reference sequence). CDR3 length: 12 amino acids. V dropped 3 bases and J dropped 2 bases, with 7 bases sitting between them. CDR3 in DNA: TGCAGTGCTAGGTGGTTACAAGAGACCCAGTACTTC. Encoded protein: CSARWLQETQYF.

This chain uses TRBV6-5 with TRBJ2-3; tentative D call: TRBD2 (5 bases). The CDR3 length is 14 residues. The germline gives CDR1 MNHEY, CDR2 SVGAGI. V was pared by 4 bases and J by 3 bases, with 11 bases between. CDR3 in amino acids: CASSLISATDTQYF. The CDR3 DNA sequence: TGTGCCAGCAGTTTAATTAGCGCGACAGATACGCAGTATTTT.

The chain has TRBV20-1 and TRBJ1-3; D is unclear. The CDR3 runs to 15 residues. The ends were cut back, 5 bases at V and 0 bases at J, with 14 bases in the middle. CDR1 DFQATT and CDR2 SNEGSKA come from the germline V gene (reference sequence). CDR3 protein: CSAGKESYSGNTIYF. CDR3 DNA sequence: TGCAGTGCTGGCAAAGAAAGTTACTCTGGAAACACCATATATTTT.

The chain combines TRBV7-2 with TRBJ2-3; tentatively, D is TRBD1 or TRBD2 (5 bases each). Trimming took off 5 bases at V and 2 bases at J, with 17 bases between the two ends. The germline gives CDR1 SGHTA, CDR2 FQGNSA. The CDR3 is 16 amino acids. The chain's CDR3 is CASSQGVGLNTDTQYF. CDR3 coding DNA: TGTGCCAGCAGCCAAGGGGTCGGACTCAACACAGATACGCAGTATTTT.

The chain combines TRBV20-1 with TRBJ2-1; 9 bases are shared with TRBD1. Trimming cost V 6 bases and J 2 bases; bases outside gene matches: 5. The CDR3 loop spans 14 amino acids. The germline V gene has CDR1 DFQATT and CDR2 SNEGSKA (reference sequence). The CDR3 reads CSAPGQGAYNEQFF. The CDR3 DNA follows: TGCAGTGCCCCGGGACAGGGCGCCTACAATGAGCAGTTCTTC.

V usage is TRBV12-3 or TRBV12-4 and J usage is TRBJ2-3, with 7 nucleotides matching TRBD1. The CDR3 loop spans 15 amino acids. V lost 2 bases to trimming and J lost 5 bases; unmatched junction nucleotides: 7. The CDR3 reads CASSLWARQGDTQYF. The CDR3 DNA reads TGTGCCAGCAGTTTATGGGCTAGACAGGGAGATACGCAGTATTTT.

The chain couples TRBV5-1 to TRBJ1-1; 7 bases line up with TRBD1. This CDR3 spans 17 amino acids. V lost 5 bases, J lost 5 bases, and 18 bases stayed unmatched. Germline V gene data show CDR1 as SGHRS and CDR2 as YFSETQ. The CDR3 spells CASRGSRDRPELTEAFF. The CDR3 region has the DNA TGCGCCAGCAGGGGGTCCCGGGACAGACCTGAATTGACTGAAGCTTTCTTT.

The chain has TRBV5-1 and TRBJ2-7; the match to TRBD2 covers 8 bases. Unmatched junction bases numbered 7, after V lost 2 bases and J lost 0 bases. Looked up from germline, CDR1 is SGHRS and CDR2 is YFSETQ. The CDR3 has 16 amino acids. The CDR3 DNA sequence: TGCGCCAGCAGCTTTATAAGCGGGGGTTCCTCCTACGAGCAGTACTTC. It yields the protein CASSFISGGSSYEQYF.